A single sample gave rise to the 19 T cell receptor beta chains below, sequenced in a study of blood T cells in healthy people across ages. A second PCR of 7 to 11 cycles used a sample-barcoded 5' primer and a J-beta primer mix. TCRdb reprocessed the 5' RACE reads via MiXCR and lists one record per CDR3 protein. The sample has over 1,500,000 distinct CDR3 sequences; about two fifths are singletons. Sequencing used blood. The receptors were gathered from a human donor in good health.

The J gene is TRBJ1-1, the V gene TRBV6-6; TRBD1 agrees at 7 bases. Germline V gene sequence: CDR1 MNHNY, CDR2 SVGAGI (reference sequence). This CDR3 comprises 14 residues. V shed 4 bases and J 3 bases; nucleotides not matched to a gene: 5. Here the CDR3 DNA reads TGTGCCAGCAGTTGGGGACAGCAGGACACTGAAGCTTTCTTT. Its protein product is CASSWGQQDTEAFF.

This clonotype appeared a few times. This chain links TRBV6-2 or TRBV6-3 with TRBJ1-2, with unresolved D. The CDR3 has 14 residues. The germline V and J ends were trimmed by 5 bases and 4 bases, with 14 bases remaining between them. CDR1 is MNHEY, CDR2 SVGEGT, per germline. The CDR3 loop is CASSPQVESYGYTF. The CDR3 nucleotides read TGTGCCAGCAGTCCCCAGGTCGAGAGCTATGGCTACACCTTC.

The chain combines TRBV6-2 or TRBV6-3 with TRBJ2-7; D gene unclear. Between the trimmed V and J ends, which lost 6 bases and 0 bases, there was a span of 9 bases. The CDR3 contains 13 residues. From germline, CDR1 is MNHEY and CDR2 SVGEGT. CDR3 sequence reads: CASSRVPSYEQYF. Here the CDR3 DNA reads TGTGCCAGCAGCCGTGTGCCCTCCTACGAGCAGTACTTC.

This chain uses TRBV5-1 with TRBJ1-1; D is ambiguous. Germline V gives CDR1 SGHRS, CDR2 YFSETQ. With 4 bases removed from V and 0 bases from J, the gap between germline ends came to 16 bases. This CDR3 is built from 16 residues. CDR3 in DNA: TGCGCCAGCAGCGTGGGGTGGGCAGGCATGAACACTGAAGCTTTCTTT. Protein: CASSVGWAGMNTEAFF.

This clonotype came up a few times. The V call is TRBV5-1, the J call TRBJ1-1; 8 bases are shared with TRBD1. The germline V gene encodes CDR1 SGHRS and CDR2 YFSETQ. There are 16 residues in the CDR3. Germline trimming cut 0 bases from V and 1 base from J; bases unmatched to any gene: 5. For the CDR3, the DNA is TGCGCCAGCAGCTTGGCCTACAGGGGGTCGAACACTGAAGCTTTCTTT. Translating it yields CASSLAYRGSNTEAFF. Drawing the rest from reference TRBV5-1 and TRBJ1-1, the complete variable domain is KAGVTQTPRYLIKTRGQQVTLSCSPISGHRSVSWYQQTPGQGLQFLFEYFSETQRNKGNFPGRFSGRQFSNSRSEMNVSTLELGDSALYLCASSLAYRGSNTEAFFGQGTRLTVV.

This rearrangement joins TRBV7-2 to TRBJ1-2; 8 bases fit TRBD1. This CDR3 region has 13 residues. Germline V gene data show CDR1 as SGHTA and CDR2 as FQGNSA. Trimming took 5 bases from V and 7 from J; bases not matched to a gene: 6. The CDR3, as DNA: TGTGCCAGCAGCATCGGACAGGGTAGTGGCTACACCTTC. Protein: CASSIGQGSGYTF.

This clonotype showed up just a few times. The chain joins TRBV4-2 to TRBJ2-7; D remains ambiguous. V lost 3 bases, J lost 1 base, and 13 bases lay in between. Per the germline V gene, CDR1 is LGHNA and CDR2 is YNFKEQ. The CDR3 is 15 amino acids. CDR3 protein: CASSHAAALSYEQYF. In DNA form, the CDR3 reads TGTGCCAGCAGCCACGCTGCCGCATTATCCTACGAGCAGTACTTC.

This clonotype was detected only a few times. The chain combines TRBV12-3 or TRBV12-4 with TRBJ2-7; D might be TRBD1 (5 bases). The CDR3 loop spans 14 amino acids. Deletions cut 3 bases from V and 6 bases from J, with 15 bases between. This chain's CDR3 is CASSFGIRDSEQYF. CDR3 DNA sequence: TGTGCCAGCAGTTTCGGAATCAGGGATTCCGAGCAGTACTTC.

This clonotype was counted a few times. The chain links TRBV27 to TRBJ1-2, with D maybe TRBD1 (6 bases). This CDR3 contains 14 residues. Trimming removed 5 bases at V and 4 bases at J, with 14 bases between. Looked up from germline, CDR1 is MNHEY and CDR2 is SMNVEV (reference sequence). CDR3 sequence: CASSTSGQVYGYTF. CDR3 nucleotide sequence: TGTGCCAGCAGTACCTCGGGACAAGTCTATGGCTACACCTTC.

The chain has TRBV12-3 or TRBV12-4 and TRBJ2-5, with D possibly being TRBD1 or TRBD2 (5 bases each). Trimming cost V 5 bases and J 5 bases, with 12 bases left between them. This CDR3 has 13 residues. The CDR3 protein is CASSTGTVETQYF. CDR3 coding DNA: TGTGCCAGCAGTACCGGGACCGTGGAGACCCAGTACTTC.

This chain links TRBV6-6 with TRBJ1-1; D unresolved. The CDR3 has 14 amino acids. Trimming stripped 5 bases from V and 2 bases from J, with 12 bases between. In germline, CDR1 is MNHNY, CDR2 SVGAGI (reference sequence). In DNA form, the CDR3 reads TGTGCCAGCAGTCTTGGAAATACTAACACTGAAGCTTTCTTT. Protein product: CASSLGNTNTEAFF.

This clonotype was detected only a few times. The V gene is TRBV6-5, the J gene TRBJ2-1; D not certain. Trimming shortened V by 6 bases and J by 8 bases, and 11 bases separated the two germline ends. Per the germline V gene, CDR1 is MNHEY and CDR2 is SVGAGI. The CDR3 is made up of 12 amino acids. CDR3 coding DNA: TGTGCCAGCAGCCTGTCCCACCATGAGCAGTTCTTC. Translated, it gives CASSLSHHEQFF.

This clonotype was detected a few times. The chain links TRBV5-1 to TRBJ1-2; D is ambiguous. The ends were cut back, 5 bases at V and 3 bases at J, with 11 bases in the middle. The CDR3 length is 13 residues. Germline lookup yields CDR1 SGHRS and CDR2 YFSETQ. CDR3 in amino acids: CASRRELDYGYTF. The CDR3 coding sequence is TGCGCCAGCAGGCGGGAGTTAGACTATGGCTACACCTTC.

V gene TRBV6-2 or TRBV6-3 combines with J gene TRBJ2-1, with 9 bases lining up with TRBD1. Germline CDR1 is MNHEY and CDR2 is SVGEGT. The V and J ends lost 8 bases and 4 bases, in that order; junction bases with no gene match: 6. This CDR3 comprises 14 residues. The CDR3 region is CASAGTGPYNEQFF. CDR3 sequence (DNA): TGTGCCAGCGCCGGGACAGGGCCATACAATGAGCAGTTCTTC.

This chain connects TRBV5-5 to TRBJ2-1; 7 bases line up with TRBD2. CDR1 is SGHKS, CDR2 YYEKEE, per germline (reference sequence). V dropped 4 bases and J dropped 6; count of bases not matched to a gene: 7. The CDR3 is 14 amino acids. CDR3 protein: CASSNRLAVNEQFF. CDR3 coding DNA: TGTGCCAGCAGCAACAGACTAGCAGTCAATGAGCAGTTCTTC.

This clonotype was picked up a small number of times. This CDR3 is CASTRDPGLGLNEQFF. The CDR3 region has the DNA TGTGCCAGCACCCGAGATCCAGGACTAGGTCTCAATGAGCAGTTCTTC. This chain links TRBV12-3 or TRBV12-4 with TRBJ2-1; 7 bases fit TRBD2. Trimming took 7 bases from V and 6 from J; bases not matched to a gene: 15. CDR3 length: 16 residues.

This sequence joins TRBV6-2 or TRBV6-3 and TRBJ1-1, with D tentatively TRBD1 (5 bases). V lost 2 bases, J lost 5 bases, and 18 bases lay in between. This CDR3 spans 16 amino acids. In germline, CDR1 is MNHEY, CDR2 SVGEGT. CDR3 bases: TGTGCCAGCAGTTACAGACGGGGACTAATCCAGACTGAAGCTTTCTTT. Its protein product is CASSYRRGLIQTEAFF.

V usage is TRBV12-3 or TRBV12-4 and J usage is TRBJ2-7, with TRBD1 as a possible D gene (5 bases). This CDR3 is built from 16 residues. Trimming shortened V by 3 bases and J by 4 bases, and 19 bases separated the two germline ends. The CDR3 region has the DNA TGTGCCAGCAGTTTTGGGGCAGTCAGGGATTTTTACGAGCAGTACTTC. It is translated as CASSFGAVRDFYEQYF.

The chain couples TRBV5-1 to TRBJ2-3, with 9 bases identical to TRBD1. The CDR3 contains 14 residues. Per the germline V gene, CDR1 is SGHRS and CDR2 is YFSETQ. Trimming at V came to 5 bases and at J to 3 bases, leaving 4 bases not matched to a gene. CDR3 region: CASRSGTGTDTQYF. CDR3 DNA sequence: TGCGCCAGCAGATCCGGGACAGGGACAGATACGCAGTATTTT. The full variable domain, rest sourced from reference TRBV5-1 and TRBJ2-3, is KAGVTQTPRYLIKTRGQQVTLSCSPISGHRSVSWYQQTPGQGLQFLFEYFSETQRNKGNFPGRFSGRQFSNSRSEMNVSTLELGDSALYLCASRSGTGTDTQYFGPGTRLTVL.